The clone carrying this T cell receptor (beta chain) appeared once. V lost 2 bases and J lost 2, with 10 bases in between. Germline CDR1 reads SGHTA; CDR2 reads FQGNSA. This CDR3 has 15 residues. Self-reported history from a screening survey and questionnaire set each donor's cohort. This entry is derived from a study of blood T cell repertoires in COVID-19. Study-level background: Italy, Spain and the United States were the sources of the convalescent and acute COVID-19 samples.

Per the original methods: Researchers report that nucleated cell counts were estimated from reference gene primer amplification. The assay was immunoSEQ multiplex PCR, and TCRdb's table has in-frame clones only and misses some. That table is the source of V, J and clone size, and D and trimming were worked out from the DNA. The profile shows around 220,000 clones, 80% of them singletons. This receptor was obtained from a woman aged 40 to 49 with acute COVID-19. Sequences were obtained from PBMCs or T cells enriched from blood (not recorded which). The gene calls are TRBV7-2 and TRBJ1-5, with D tentatively TRBD1 (5 bases). For the CDR3, the DNA is TGTGCCAGCAGCTTATTTGGAGGGGGCAATCAGCCCCAGCATTTT. Its translation: CASSLFGGGNQPQHF.